These 29 T cell receptor beta chains were sequenced from one sample in a study of T cell responses to AZD1222 COVID-19 vaccine. The data were produced by immunoSEQ multiplex PCR, yet TCRdb's version contains in-frame clones alone and is incomplete. The table includes approximately 180,000 clones, about 90% detected once. The sample in question was peripheral blood, obtained on day 0 of AZD1222 vaccination. These receptors all stem from an adult in good health.

J is TRBJ1-2 and V is TRBV7-9, with unresolved D. V was shortened by 2 bases and J by 4 bases, with 5 bases between the two germline ends. Germline CDR1 and CDR2: SEHNR and FQNEAQ (reference sequence). This CDR3 is 12 amino acids long. CDR3 sequence reads: CASSLILYGYTF. As DNA, the CDR3 is TGTGCCAGCAGCTTAATCCTCTATGGCTACACCTTC. Complete variable domain (other parts from reference TRBV7-9 and TRBJ1-2): DTGVSQNPRHKITKRGQNVTFRCDPISEHNRLYWYRQTLGQGPEFLTYFQNEAQLEKSRLLSDRFSAERPKGSFSTLEIQRTEQGDSAMYLCASSLILYGYTFGSGTRLTVV.

The CDR3 coding sequence is TGCGCCAGCACCTCTAGGGGGACAGGGGTGGGCACAGATACGCAGTATTTT. This gives the protein CASTSRGTGVGTDTQYF. The rearrangement uses TRBV4-1 and TRBJ2-3; 10 nucleotides line up with TRBD1. This CDR3 comprises 17 residues. From germline, CDR1 is MGHRA and CDR2 YSYEKL. The J segment lost 1 base and the V segment lost 7 bases, leaving 11 bases of the junction unmatched.

The V and J genes are TRBV20-1 and TRBJ2-5; D ambiguous. V dropped 6 bases and J dropped 7 bases, with 12 bases sitting between them. The CDR3 totals 11 residues. The germline V gene encodes CDR1 DFQATT and CDR2 SNEGSKA (reference sequence). The CDR3 bases are TGCAGTGCCCCAACTACTGGGACCCAGTACTTC. Its protein is CSAPTTGTQYF.

This rearrangement joins TRBV2 to TRBJ1-1, with TRBD1 matching over 12 bases. Germline CDR1 and CDR2: SNHLY and FYNNEI. CDR3 length: 13 amino acids. The trim removed 6 bases at V and 9 bases at J, leaving 5 bases unmatched. Here the CDR3 reads CASSRDRGRQAFF. The CDR3 DNA reads as TGTGCCAGCAGCAGGGACAGGGGGCGACAAGCTTTCTTT.

A single count supports this clone. This chain joins TRBV28 and TRBJ1-5; the D gene is possibly TRBD1 (5 bases). The CDR3 runs to 13 residues. Germline V gene lookup returns CDR1 MDHEN and CDR2 SYDVKM. V lost 7 bases and J 6 bases, leaving 13 bases between the germline ends. The CDR3 DNA sequence: TGTGCCAGCATTCCCGGGGGGGGTCAGCCCCAGCATTTT. Translation: CASIPGGGQPQHF.

The chain is built from TRBV5-1 and TRBJ2-3; 15 bases fit TRBD2. V was pared by 3 bases and J by 1 base, with 9 bases of the junction left unmatched. Germline CDR1 SGHRS, CDR2 YFSETQ. This CDR3 comprises 19 residues. The CDR3 region is CASSSGLAGGHERTDTQYF. CDR3 nucleotide sequence: TGCGCCAGCAGCTCGGGACTAGCGGGGGGCCACGAACGCACAGATACGCAGTATTTT. Variable domain in full (rest from reference TRBV5-1 and TRBJ2-3): KAGVTQTPRYLIKTRGQQVTLSCSPISGHRSVSWYQQTPGQGLQFLFEYFSETQRNKGNFPGRFSGRQFSNSRSEMNVSTLELGDSALYLCASSSGLAGGHERTDTQYFGPGTRLTVL.

The chain joins TRBV19 to TRBJ2-2, with a tentative D call TRBD1 (7 bases). In germline, CDR1 is LNHDA, CDR2 SQIVND (reference sequence). V lost 5 bases, J lost 1 base, and 11 bases lay in between. This CDR3 has 15 amino acids. Written as DNA, the CDR3 is TGTGCCAGTAGTCCGCAGGGGGGGAACACCGGGGAGCTGTTTTTT. Protein: CASSPQGGNTGELFF.

This chain joins TRBV19 and TRBJ1-4, with D possibly being TRBD1 (5 bases). CDR3 length: 13 amino acids. V dropped 3 bases and J dropped 10 bases, with 12 bases sitting between them. CDR1 and CDR2 from the germline V gene are LNHDA and SQIVND (reference sequence). Here the CDR3 DNA reads TGTGCCAGTAGTATGGGCCAGGGACGAAAACTGTTTTTT. It translates to CASSMGQGRKLFF.

V gene TRBV5-6 combines with J gene TRBJ2-7; TRBD2 aligns across 9 bases. CDR3 size: 16 residues. Looked up from germline, CDR1 is SGHDT and CDR2 is YYEEEE. The V and J ends lost 0 bases and 3 bases, in that order; junction bases with no gene match: 7. The CDR3, as DNA: TGTGCCAGCAGCTTGGGGGGACTAGCCTATTACTACGAGCAGTACTTC. It yields the protein CASSLGGLAYYYEQYF.

This rearrangement joins TRBV15 to TRBJ2-7; tentatively, D is TRBD2 (6 bases). Deletions cut 0 bases from V and 6 bases from J, with 18 bases between. This CDR3 spans 16 amino acids. The germline V gene has CDR1 LNHNV and CDR2 YYDKDF (reference sequence). The CDR3 coding sequence is TGTGCCACCAGCAGAGATTATAATGGGGGGAAAATCGAGCAGTACTTC. Encoded protein: CATSRDYNGGKIEQYF.

A few counts support this clone. V and J are TRBV2 and TRBJ1-4, with a weak D call TRBD1 (6 bases). Germline lookup yields CDR1 SNHLY and CDR2 FYNNEI. This CDR3 is built from 13 residues. Deletions cut 7 bases from V and 7 bases from J, with 13 bases between. CDR3 sequence reads: CASITGSTEKLFF. The DNA of the CDR3 is TGTGCCAGCATTACAGGGAGTACTGAAAAACTGTTTTTT.

The V call is TRBV5-1, the J call TRBJ2-1; tentatively, D is TRBD1 (8 bases). Trimming cost V 7 bases and J 5 bases, with 16 bases left between them. CDR1 and CDR2 (germline): SGHRS, YFSETQ. This CDR3 is 14 amino acids long. The CDR3 here is CASWEGTGDNEQFF. CDR3 nucleotides: TGCGCCAGCTGGGAGGGGACAGGTGACAATGAGCAGTTCTTC.

V is TRBV28 and J is TRBJ2-2; D might be TRBD2 (5 bases). This CDR3 has 14 amino acids. The germline V and J ends were trimmed by 8 bases and 1 base, with 11 bases remaining between them. Germline-derived CDR1 and CDR2 are MDHEN and SYDVKM. The CDR3 DNA reads as TGTGCCAGCCGAGGGCGGTTGAACACCGGGGAGCTGTTTTTT. Protein: CASRGRLNTGELFF.

The chain links TRBV13 to TRBJ1-4; D remains ambiguous. Trimming stripped 0 bases from V and 1 base from J, with 3 bases between. The V gene's germline CDR1 is PRHDT and CDR2 FYEKMQ (reference sequence). This CDR3 is 14 amino acids long. CDR3 in DNA: TGTGCCAGCAGCTTAGGGCGAACTAATGAAAAACTGTTTTTT. Its translation: CASSLGRTNEKLFF.

This clone was detected only once. The gene calls are TRBV4-2 and TRBJ1-5, with TRBD1 matching 7 bases. Per germline, CDR1 LGHNA and CDR2 YNFKEQ. The CDR3 is 17 amino acids. With V trimmed by 2 bases and J by 4 bases, 11 bases remained unmatched. CDR3 loop: CASSQQDRDSQNQPQHF. Here the CDR3 DNA reads TGTGCCAGCAGCCAACAAGATAGGGACAGTCAAAATCAGCCCCAGCATTTT.

This chain connects TRBV19 to TRBJ2-7; TRBD1 is a possible D gene (6 bases). This CDR3 region has 15 residues. Trimming removed 6 bases at V and 4 bases at J, with 19 bases between. Germline CDR1 and CDR2: LNHDA and SQIVND (reference sequence). CDR3 residues: CASSLTTGTSYEQYF. The CDR3 DNA sequence: TGTGCCAGTAGCCTAACCACCGGGACATCTTACGAGCAGTACTTC.

The chain couples TRBV6-5 to TRBJ1-1, with D perhaps TRBD1 (5 bases). CDR1 and CDR2 from the germline V gene are MNHEY and SVGAGI. The ends were cut back, 6 bases at V and 1 base at J, with 12 bases in the middle. The CDR3 totals 14 residues. The CDR3 coding sequence is TGTGCCAGCAGACCGGGGGGGGAGAACACTGAAGCTTTCTTT. It translates to CASRPGGENTEAFF.

The chain joins TRBV5-8 to TRBJ1-2; D is undetermined. The CDR3 is 16 residues long. The germline gives CDR1 SGHTS, CDR2 YDEGEE. Trimming left V 0 bases short and J 4 bases short, with 16 bases between. In DNA form, the CDR3 reads TGTGCCAGCAGCTTGGCCGTAAAGGGAATTGGCTATGGCTACACCTTC. The encoded protein is CASSLAVKGIGYGYTF. Combining the CDR3 with reference TRBV5-8 and TRBJ1-2 gives the whole variable domain EAGVTQSPTHLIKTRGQQATLRCSPISGHTSVYWYQQALGLGLQFLLWYDEGEERNRGNFPPRFSGRQFPNYSSELNVNALELEDSALYLCASSLAVKGIGYGYTFGSGTRLTVV.

This rearrangement joins TRBV30 to TRBJ1-1, with TRBD1 matching 7 bases. CDR1 and CDR2 from the germline V gene are GTSNPN and SVGIG (reference sequence). CDR3 length equals 11 residues. The junction had 3 bases not matched to a gene; V was cut back by 6 bases and J by 5 bases. The CDR3 is CACSRGTEAFF. The DNA for the CDR3 is TGTGCCTGCAGCAGGGGGACTGAAGCTTTCTTT. The full variable domain, with the rest looked up from reference TRBV30 and TRBJ1-1, is SQTIHQWPATLVQPVGSPLSLECTVEGTSNPNLYWYRQAAGRGLQLLFYSVGIGQISSEVPQNLSASRPQDRQFILSSKKLLLSDSGFYLCACSRGTEAFFGQGTRLTVV.

The gene calls are TRBV9 and TRBJ1-1; D call uncertain. This CDR3 spans 13 amino acids. V lost 1 base and J lost 2, with 6 bases in between. Germline V lookup: CDR1 SGDLS, CDR2 YYNGEE. CDR3 bases: TGTGCCAGCAGCGTATCAATAAACACTGAAGCTTTCTTT. It yields the protein CASSVSINTEAFF. Based on the CDR3 plus reference TRBV9 and TRBJ1-1, the full variable domain is DSGVTQTPKHLITATGQRVTLRCSPRSGDLSVYWYQQSLDQGLQFLIQYYNGEERAKGNILERFSAQQFPDLHSELNLSSLELGDSALYFCASSVSINTEAFFGQGTRLTVV.

The rearrangement joins TRBV19 to TRBJ1-2; TRBD1 matches at 9 bases. J was trimmed by 7 bases and V by 8 bases; bases with no gene match: 8. The CDR3 contains 13 residues. CDR1 is LNHDA and CDR2 is SQIVND in the germline V gene (reference sequence). The CDR3 region has the DNA TGTGCCAGTGTGCAGACAGGGGGTGGTGGCTACACCTTC. This encodes CASVQTGGGGYTF.

This clone was picked up one time. The chain is built from TRBV21-1 and TRBJ2-2; the table's TRBD2 call for D was not verified on the DNA. TRBV21-1 is tagged as a pseudogene. The CDR3 totals 20 residues. The CDR3 is CASSKVLERACTPNTGELFF. In DNA, the CDR3 is TGTGCCAGCAGCAAAGTTCTCGAGAGGGCGTGTACCCCGAACACCGGGGAGCTGTTTTTT.

The V call is TRBV30, the J call TRBJ1-3, with a possible D match to TRBD1 (5 bases). This CDR3 has 14 residues. With 1 base removed from V and 2 bases from J, the gap between germline ends came to 9 bases. Germline V CDR1 and CDR2: GTSNPN, SVGIG (reference sequence). CDR3 protein: CAWSGRQPGNTIYF. The CDR3 bases are TGTGCCTGGAGTGGTCGACAGCCTGGAAACACCATATATTTT. Full variable domain (outside the CDR3, taken from reference TRBV30 and TRBJ1-3): SQTIHQWPATLVQPVGSPLSLECTVEGTSNPNLYWYRQAAGRGLQLLFYSVGIGQISSEVPQNLSASRPQDRQFILSSKKLLLSDSGFYLCAWSGRQPGNTIYFGEGSWLTVV.

The chain employs TRBV11-3 and TRBJ2-2; D might be TRBD1 (5 bases). The germline gives CDR1 SGHNT, CDR2 YENEEA. The CDR3 runs 14 residues. V lost 1 base and J lost 2, with 5 bases in between. In DNA form, the CDR3 reads TGTGCCAGCAGCTTAGGGGGCAACACCGGGGAGCTGTTTTTT. Protein sequence: CASSLGGNTGELFF.

This rearrangement joins TRBV6-6 to TRBJ2-2, with unresolved D. Germline CDR1 MNHNY, CDR2 SVGAGI (reference sequence). The CDR3 is 15 residues long. V lost 2 bases, J lost 4 bases, and 11 bases lay in between. The CDR3, as DNA: TGTGCCAGCAGTTACCCGTGGGATGCCACCGGGGAGCTGTTTTTT. Translating gives CASSYPWDATGELFF.

In regard to this clone: At one boundary the junction diverges from the germline segment, which might be a read error. The chain has TRBV11-2 and TRBJ1-3; tentative D call: TRBD1 (6 bases). The CDR3 sequence is 15 residues long. The germline CDR1 and CDR2 sequences are SGHAT and FQNNGV. CDR3 bases: TGTGCCAGCAGCTTACTCGCAGGGGATGGAGACACCATATATTTT. Its translation: CASSLLAGDGDTIYF.

The V gene is TRBV6-1, the J gene TRBJ2-3; D might be TRBD1 (6 bases). With 8 bases removed from V and 0 bases from J, the gap between germline ends came to 12 bases. Looked up from germline, CDR1 is MNHNS and CDR2 is SASEGT. This CDR3 comprises 14 residues. This CDR3 reads CASSHRVSTDTQYF. CDR3 nucleotides: TGTGCCAGCTCTCACAGGGTTAGCACAGATACGCAGTATTTT.

The chain carries TRBV6-4 and TRBJ2-3, with TRBD2 as a possible D gene (5 bases). Trimming pared 0 bases from V and 4 bases from J, leaving 8 bases between. CDR1 is MRHNA and CDR2 is SNTAGT in the germline V gene. There are 14 residues in the CDR3. The CDR3 nucleotides read TGTGCCAGCAGTGACTCTTACGGGGCAGATACGCAGTATTTT. This gives the protein CASSDSYGADTQYF.

The rearrangement joins TRBV5-5 to TRBJ1-4; 10 bases are a match to TRBD1. V shed 4 bases and J 4 bases; nucleotides not matched to a gene: 7. Germline CDR1 reads SGHKS; CDR2 reads YYEKEE (reference sequence). The CDR3 has 16 amino acids. CDR3 in amino acids: CASSHQGQGINEKLFF. CDR3 coding DNA: TGTGCCAGCAGCCACCAGGGACAGGGGATTAATGAAAAACTGTTTTTT.